Listed here are 20 T cell receptor beta chains from one sample, sequenced in a study of cytomegalovirus exposure and HLA in healthy donors. With 60 Vbeta and 13 Jbeta primers, the PCR was carried out. Method: immunoSEQ multiplex PCR; TCRdb's copy keeps in-frame clones and lacks some. The data show 160,000 or so clones, nearly 80% seen once. Sequenced material: PBMCs. The receptors originated from a man in his forties in good health and CMV-seropositive.

The chain links TRBV4-2 to TRBJ2-3; 11 bases fit TRBD2. The CDR3 is made up of 14 amino acids. V shed 4 bases, J shed 5 bases, and the junction held 2 bases outside the gene matches. CDR1 and CDR2 (germline): LGHNA, YNFKEQ. The CDR3 protein is CASSRGTSGDTQYF. In nucleotides, the CDR3 is TGTGCCAGCAGCCGCGGGACTAGCGGAGATACGCAGTATTTT.

The genes are TRBV5-6 and TRBJ2-3, with D hard to call. CDR3 size: 13 residues. The germline V and J ends were trimmed by 2 bases and 0 bases, with 4 bases remaining between them. Germline V gene lookup returns CDR1 SGHDT and CDR2 YYEEEE. The CDR3 is CASSFRSTDTQYF. The CDR3 nucleotides are TGTGCCAGCAGCTTCCGTAGCACAGATACGCAGTATTTT.

The V and J genes are TRBV5-4 and TRBJ2-5; 7 nucleotides line up with TRBD1. This CDR3 is built from 14 residues. Germline V gives CDR1 SGHNT, CDR2 YYREEE (reference sequence). Germline trimming cut 1 base from V and 1 base from J; bases unmatched to any gene: 1. Here the CDR3 reads CASSLRQGQETQYF. In DNA, the CDR3 is TGTGCCAGCAGCTTGCGACAGGGCCAAGAGACCCAGTACTTC.

Concerning this clone: Germline is not matched at one junction end, which may reflect a read error. CDR3 in DNA: TGTGCCAGTGGCCGGGACAGGGAAAACAGTCAGTACTTC. It specifies CASGRDRENSQYF. The chain links TRBV19 to TRBJ2-4; TRBD1 agrees at 9 bases. This CDR3 has 13 amino acids. Germline lookup yields CDR1 LNHDA and CDR2 SQIVND (reference sequence).

The J gene is TRBJ2-1, the V gene TRBV27; weak D call: TRBD2 (6 bases). The CDR3 contains 13 residues. Germline assignment: CDR1 MNHEY and CDR2 SMNVEV (reference sequence). V was trimmed by 5 bases and J by 10 bases, leaving 15 bases between them. CDR3 sequence reads: CASSLGGGLEQFF. The CDR3 DNA follows: TGTGCCAGCAGTCTGGGGGGAGGACTGGAGCAGTTCTTC.

The chain couples TRBV27 to TRBJ2-1; 13 nucleotides match TRBD2. CDR1 and CDR2 (germline): MNHEY, SMNVEV (reference sequence). With 7 bases clipped from V and 5 bases from J, the junction kept 8 bases outside the gene matches. CDR3 size: 16 residues. The CDR3 nucleotides read TGTGCCAGCAACTCCGGGACTAGCGGGAACCACAATGAGCAGTTCTTC. It encodes CASNSGTSGNHNEQFF.

This clone was found once. The chain has TRBV29-1 and TRBJ1-2; possible D gene TRBD1, 5 bases. CDR1 SQVTM and CDR2 ANQGSEA come from the germline V gene. This CDR3 contains 12 residues. V was clipped by 4 bases and J by 2 bases, with 8 bases between them. The CDR3 bases are TGCAGCGTTGTCGGGGGAAACTATGGCTACACCTTC. Translating it yields CSVVGGNYGYTF.

This clone has only one observation. The chain is built from TRBV5-4 and TRBJ2-7, with D perhaps matching TRBD1 (6 bases). CDR3 length: 15 residues. V lost 4 bases and J 4 bases, leaving 18 bases between the germline ends. Looked up from germline, CDR1 is SGHNT and CDR2 is YYREEE (reference sequence). The CDR3 coding sequence is TGTGCCAGCAGCCCAACCCTACAGGGAATGTACGAGCAGTACTTC. It is translated as CASSPTLQGMYEQYF. Together with reference TRBV5-4 and TRBJ2-7, the CDR3 gives the full variable domain: ETGVTQSPTHLIKTRGQQVTLRCSSQSGHNTVSWYQQALGQGPQFIFQYYREEENGRGNFPPRFSGLQFPNYSSELNVNALELDDSALYLCASSPTLQGMYEQYFGPGTRLTVT.

V and J are TRBV27 and TRBJ1-1; D perhaps matches TRBD1 (6 bases). Germline values: CDR1 MNHEY, CDR2 SMNVEV (reference sequence). The V end was cut by 5 bases, the J end by 10 bases, with 14 bases between. This CDR3 is built from 12 residues. The CDR3 DNA reads as TGTGCCAGCAGTGGACCAGTCAGGGGAGCTTTCTTT. This gives the protein CASSGPVRGAFF.

As regards this clone: The germline gene is not matched at one end of the junction; a read error may be the cause. This chain joins TRBV7-9 and TRBJ2-6; tentative D call: TRBD1 (6 bases). In germline, CDR1 is SEHNR, CDR2 FQNEAQ (reference sequence). CDR3 size: 15 residues. The CDR3 DNA reads TGTGCCAGCAGCTCTACAGGGTCCGGGGCCAACGGCCTGACTTTC. Amino acids: CASSSTGSGANGLTF.

The rearrangement joins TRBV30 to TRBJ2-2; D might be TRBD1 (6 bases). Trimming shortened V by 2 bases and J by 7 bases, and 17 bases separated the two germline ends. Germline V gene sequence: CDR1 GTSNPN, CDR2 SVGIG (reference sequence). This CDR3 contains 15 residues. The CDR3 region has the DNA TGTGCCTGGAGTCCTAAGGGACATCAGGTCGGGGAGCTGTTTTTT. Protein product: CAWSPKGHQVGELFF.

In regard to this clone: The germline gene is not matched at one end of the junction; a read error may be the cause. The chain combines TRBV7-2 with TRBJ1-2; 12 bases agree with TRBD1. Germline values: CDR1 SGHTA, CDR2 FQGNSA. This CDR3 is built from 15 residues. Here the CDR3 reads CASSGRDRGRDGHTF. The CDR3 bases are TGTGCCAGCAGCGGCCGGGACAGGGGGCGAGATGGCCACACCTTC.

The chain couples TRBV7-2 to TRBJ2-3, with a possible D match to TRBD1 (6 bases). The CDR3 sequence is 13 residues long. Germline CDR1 reads SGHTA; CDR2 reads FQGNSA. V lost 5 bases, J lost 7 bases, and 13 bases lay in between. The CDR3 nucleotides are TGTGCCAGCAGCACCACAGGGTCCAATACGCAGTATTTT. Its translation: CASSTTGSNTQYF.

The chain uses TRBV9 and TRBJ1-2; perhaps TRBD1 as D (6 bases). CDR1 and CDR2 from the germline V gene are SGDLS and YYNGEE. Trimming removed 2 bases from V and 2 bases from J, with 16 bases in between. The CDR3 runs to 16 residues. The DNA of the CDR3 is TGTGCCAGCAGCGTTGAACCGGGACAATCGAACTATGGCTACACCTTC. Translation: CASSVEPGQSNYGYTF.

The rearrangement links TRBV7-9 to TRBJ2-3; 8 bases agree with TRBD1. Germline V gene data show CDR1 as SEHNR and CDR2 as FQNEAQ (reference sequence). V was clipped by 1 base and J by 4 bases; unmatched bases: 7. The CDR3 length is 16 residues. This chain's CDR3 is CASSLGLTGVADTQYF. The DNA for the CDR3 is TGTGCCAGCAGCTTAGGGTTGACAGGGGTCGCAGATACGCAGTATTTT.

The chain has TRBV6-1 and TRBJ2-1; 7 bases map to TRBD2. CDR3 length: 14 residues. Losses at the gene ends were 9 bases for V and 0 bases for J; bases not matched to a gene: 5. The V gene's germline CDR1 is MNHNS and CDR2 SASEGT. This CDR3 is CASRRDYSYNEQFF. The CDR3 nucleotides are TGTGCCAGTCGACGGGACTACTCCTACAATGAGCAGTTCTTC.

In regard to this clone: Relative to the germline gene, one junction end is altered; a read error may explain this. This chain uses TRBV5-1 with TRBJ2-6, with a possible D match to TRBD1 (5 bases). This CDR3 is built from 14 residues. Germline CDR1 is SGHRS and CDR2 is YFSETQ. For the CDR3, the DNA is TGCGCCAGCAGCTCCATCTCTGGGGCCAACGGCCTGACTTTC. Its translation is CASSSISGANGLTF. Using reference TRBV5-1 and TRBJ2-6 for the parts outside the CDR3, the full variable domain is KAGVTQTPRYLIKTRGQQVTLSCSPISGHRSVSWYQQTPGQGLQFLFEYFSETQRNKGNFPGRFSGRQFSNSRSEMNVSTLELGDSALYLCASSSISGANGLTFGAGSRLTVL.

The genes are TRBV29-1 and TRBJ2-6; the D is unclear. The CDR3 spans 13 residues. Germline-derived CDR1 and CDR2 are SQVTM and ANQGSEA. The V gene lost 4 bases and the J gene lost 0 bases, with 4 bases spanning the gap. The CDR3 is CSVGASGANVLTF. CDR3 bases: TGCAGCGTTGGGGCCTCTGGGGCCAACGTCCTGACTTTC.

V usage is TRBV19 and J usage is TRBJ2-2; possibly TRBD2 for D (5 bases). V lost 5 bases and J 8 bases, leaving 9 bases between the germline ends. CDR1 and CDR2 (germline): LNHDA, SQIVND (reference sequence). CDR3 size: 12 residues. DNA for the CDR3: TGTGCCAGTAGTGCGTCGGGGGGGGAGCTGTTTTTT. The encoded protein is CASSASGGELFF.

This chain connects TRBV7-2 to TRBJ2-1; weak D call: TRBD2 (5 bases). CDR3 length: 16 amino acids. Germline CDR1 reads SGHTA; CDR2 reads FQGNSA. Trimming stripped 5 bases from V and 2 bases from J, with 16 bases between. Here the CDR3 DNA reads TGTGCCAGCAGCCCCCGTTCGAGCGGAGCCTACAATGAGCAGTTCTTC. Translated, it gives CASSPRSSGAYNEQFF.